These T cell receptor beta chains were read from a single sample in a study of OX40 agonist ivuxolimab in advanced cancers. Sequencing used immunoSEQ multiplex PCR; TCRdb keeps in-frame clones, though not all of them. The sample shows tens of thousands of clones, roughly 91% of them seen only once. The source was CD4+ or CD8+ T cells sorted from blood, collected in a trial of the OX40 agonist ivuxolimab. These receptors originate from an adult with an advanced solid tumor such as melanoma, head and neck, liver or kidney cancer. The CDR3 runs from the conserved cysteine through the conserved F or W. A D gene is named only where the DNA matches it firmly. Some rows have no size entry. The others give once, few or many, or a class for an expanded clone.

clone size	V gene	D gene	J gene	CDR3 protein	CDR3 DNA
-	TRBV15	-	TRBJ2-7	CATSKFRDFNEQYF	TGTGCCACCAGCAAGTTCCGCGATTTCAACGAGCAGTACTTC
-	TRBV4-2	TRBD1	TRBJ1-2	CASSTGGPLYGYTF	TGTGCCAGCAGTACAGGGGGCCCTCTGTATGGCTACACCTTC
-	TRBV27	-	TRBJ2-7	CASSPSSYEQYF	TGTGCCAGCAGTCCCAGCTCCTACGAGCAGTACTTC
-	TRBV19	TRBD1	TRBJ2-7	CASSRQGNYEQYF	TGTGCCAGTTCAAGACAGGGGAACTACGAGCAGTACTTC
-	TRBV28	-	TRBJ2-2	CASRVQGFAGELFF	TGTGCCAGCAGGGTACAGGGATTCGCCGGGGAGCTGTTTTTT
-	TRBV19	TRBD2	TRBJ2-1	CASSTGLAGPVSYNEQFF	TGTGCCAGTAGTACGGGACTAGCGGGCCCAGTCTCCTACAATGAGCAGTTCTTC
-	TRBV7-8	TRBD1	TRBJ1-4	CASSTPTGGLTNEKLFF	TGTGCCAGCAGCACCCCGACAGGGGGGCTAACTAATGAAAAACTGTTTTTT
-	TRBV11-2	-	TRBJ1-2	CASSLGVRDLRGYTF	TGTGCCAGCAGCTTAGGTGTCAGGGACCTGAGGGGCTACACCTTC
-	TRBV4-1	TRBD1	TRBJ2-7	CASSQEKTGGARSSYEQYF	TGCGCCAGCAGCCAAGAAAAAACAGGGGGCGCAAGGAGTTCCTACGAGCAGTACTTC
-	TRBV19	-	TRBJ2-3	CASKTGGGTDTQYF	TGTGCCAGTAAAACCGGGGGCGGTACAGATACGCAGTATTTT
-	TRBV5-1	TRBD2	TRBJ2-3	CASSPGLAGLYGTDTQYF	TGCGCCAGCAGCCCAGGACTAGCAGGTCTGTACGGCACAGATACGCAGTATTTT
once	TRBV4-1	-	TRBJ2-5	CASSPRAQQETQYF	TGCGCCAGCAGCCCCAGGGCACAGCAAGAGACCCAGTACTTC
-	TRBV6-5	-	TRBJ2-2	CASSYSAGELFF	TGTGCCAGCAGTTATAGTGCCGGGGAGCTGTTTTTT
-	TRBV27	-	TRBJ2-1	CASTLGPGTYNEQFF	TGTGCCAGCACCCTTGGGCCAGGAACCTACAATGAGCAGTTCTTC
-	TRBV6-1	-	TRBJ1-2	CASRNRKGDYGYTF	TGTGCCAGCAGAAACAGGAAAGGGGACTATGGCTACACCTTC
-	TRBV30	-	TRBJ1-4	CAWSPSKAGGEKLFF	TGTGCCTGGAGTCCCTCTAAGGCAGGTGGTGAAAAACTGTTTTTT
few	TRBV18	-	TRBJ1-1	CASSPLIGLRGSEAFF	TGTGCCAGCTCACCGCTCATTGGTCTCCGGGGCTCTGAAGCTTTCTTT
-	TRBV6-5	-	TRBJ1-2	CASRRNYGYTF	TGTGCCAGCAGACGGAACTATGGCTACACCTTC
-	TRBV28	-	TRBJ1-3	CASSLWGLRDGNTIYF	TGTGCCAGCAGTTTATGGGGGCTAAGGGATGGAAACACCATATATTTT
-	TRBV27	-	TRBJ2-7	CASSPRTAYPYEQYF	TGTGCCAGCAGTCCCCGGACAGCCTACCCCTACGAGCAGTACTTC
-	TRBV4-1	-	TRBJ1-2	CASSLETSNYGYTF	TGCGCCAGCAGCCTCGAGACATCCAACTATGGCTACACCTTC
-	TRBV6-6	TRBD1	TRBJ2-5	CASSYTGDQETQYF	TGTGCCAGCAGTTATACAGGGGACCAAGAGACCCAGTACTTC
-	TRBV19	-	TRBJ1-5	CASSRSSGGNQPQHF	TGTGCCAGTAGTAGGTCGTCGGGCGGCAATCAGCCCCAGCATTTT
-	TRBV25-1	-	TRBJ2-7	CASESGGIEQYF	TGTGCCAGCGAAAGTGGAGGGATAGAGCAGTACTTC
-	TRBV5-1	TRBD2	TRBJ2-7	CASRGTSGTYEQYF	TGCGCCAGCAGGGGGACTAGCGGGACCTACGAGCAGTACTTC
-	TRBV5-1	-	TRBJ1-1	CASSLASPAGTEAFF	TGCGCCAGCAGCTTGGCGTCACCTGCGGGCACTGAAGCTTTCTTT
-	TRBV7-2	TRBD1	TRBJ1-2	CASSLLGQGDGYTF	TGTGCCAGCAGCCTCCTGGGACAGGGAGACGGCTACACCTTC
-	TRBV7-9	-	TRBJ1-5	CASSLGPSEDQPQHF	TGTGCCAGCAGCTTAGGGCCATCGGAGGATCAGCCCCAGCATTTT
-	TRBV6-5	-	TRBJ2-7	CAVRHEDLGEQYF	TGTGCCGTTCGTCATGAGGACCTGGGCGAGCAGTACTTC
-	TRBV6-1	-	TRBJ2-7	CASRTFQSYEQYF	TGTGCCAGCAGAACGTTTCAATCCTACGAGCAGTACTTC
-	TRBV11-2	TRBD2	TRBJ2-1	CASSPWGGKANEQFF	TGTGCCAGCAGCCCCTGGGGGGGGAAGGCCAATGAGCAGTTCTTC
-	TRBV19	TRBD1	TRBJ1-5	CASSWQGGSNQPQHF	TGTGCCAGTAGTTGGCAGGGGGGGAGCAATCAGCCCCAGCATTTT
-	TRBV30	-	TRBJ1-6	CAWSGEGSSPLHF	TGTGCCTGGAGTGGGGAGGGATCCTCACCCCTCCACTTT
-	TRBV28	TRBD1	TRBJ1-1	CASSLYRDRVSDTEAFF	TGTGCCAGCAGTCTCTACCGGGACAGGGTGTCGGACACTGAAGCTTTCTTT
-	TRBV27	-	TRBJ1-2	CASAGRTGYGYTF	TGTGCCAGCGCCGGAAGGACGGGATATGGCTACACCTTC
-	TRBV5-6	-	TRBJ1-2	CASSFGSYGYTF	TGTGCCAGCAGCTTTGGCAGTTATGGCTACACCTTC
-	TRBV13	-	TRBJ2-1	CASSLRGGGEVNEQFF	TGTGCCAGCAGCTTACGAGGGGGAGGTGAGGTCAATGAGCAGTTCTTC
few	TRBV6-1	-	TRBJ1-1	CASSELSNTEAFF	TGTGCCAGCAGTGAGCTGTCGAACACTGAAGCTTTCTTT
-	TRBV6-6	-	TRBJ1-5	CASRTYSNQPQHF	TGTGCCAGCAGGACTTATAGCAATCAGCCCCAGCATTTT
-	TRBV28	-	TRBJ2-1	CASSSGTYNEQFF	TGTGCCAGCAGTTCAGGGACCTACAATGAGCAGTTCTTC
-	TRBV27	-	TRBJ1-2	CASSLSGRRNYGYTF	TGTGCCAGCAGTTTATCGGGACGAAGGAACTATGGCTACACCTTC
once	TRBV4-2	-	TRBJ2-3	CASSQGRGRQAELDTQYF	TGTGCCAGCAGCCAAGGACGGGGTCGGCAGGCCGAGTTAGATACGCAGTATTTT
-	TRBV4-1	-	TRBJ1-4	CASSQFLQGNEKLFF	TGCGCCAGCAGCCAATTTCTCCAGGGTAATGAAAAACTGTTTTTT
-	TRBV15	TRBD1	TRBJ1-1	CATSPRDRRGTEAFF	TGTGCCACCAGCCCCCGGGACAGGAGGGGCACTGAAGCTTTCTTT
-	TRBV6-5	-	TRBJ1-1	CASSYGPEAFF	TGTGCCAGCAGTTACGGTCCTGAAGCTTTCTTT
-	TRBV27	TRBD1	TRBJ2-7	CASSLGQGSAYEQYF	TGTGCCAGCAGTTTAGGACAGGGGAGTGCCTACGAGCAGTACTTC
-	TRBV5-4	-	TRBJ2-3	CASSLERQHPEDTQYF	TGTGCCAGCAGCTTGGAACGGCAGCACCCCGAAGATACGCAGTATTTT
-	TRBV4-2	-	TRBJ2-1	CASSPRLERESYNEQFF	TGTGCCAGCAGCCCCCGGTTGGAGAGGGAGTCCTACAATGAGCAGTTCTTC
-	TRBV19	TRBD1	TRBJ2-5	CASSIPGGKRETQYF	TGTGCCAGTAGTATACCAGGGGGTAAGCGAGAGACCCAGTACTTC
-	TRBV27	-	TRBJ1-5	CASSIGTRGNQPQHF	TGTGCCAGCAGTATCGGGACTCGGGGCAATCAGCCCCAGCATTTT
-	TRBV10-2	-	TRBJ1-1	CASSERGTEAFF	TGCGCCAGCAGTGAGAGGGGGACTGAAGCTTTCTTT
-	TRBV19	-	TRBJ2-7	CASSSLSGTREQYF	TGTGCCAGTAGTAGCCTCTCCGGGACACGCGAGCAGTACTTC
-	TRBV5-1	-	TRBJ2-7	CASSLPLGGGSYEQYF	TGCGCCAGCAGCTTGCCCTTAGGGGGAGGCTCCTACGAGCAGTACTTC
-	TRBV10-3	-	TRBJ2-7	CATTDSYYEQYF	TGTGCCACCACCGACAGCTACTACGAGCAGTACTTC